This T cell receptor beta chain was retrieved from a study of breast tumors, draining lymph nodes, adjacent tissues. TCRdb reanalysed the multiplex PCR reads using MiXCR and keeps one entry per CDR3 protein. Of about 270,000 distinct CDR3 sequences listed, 30% are singletons. Axillary draining lymph nodes of breast cancer patients supplied the node samples. There are 15 residues in the CDR3. Germline lookup yields CDR1 DFQATT and CDR2 SNEGSKA (reference sequence). Losses at the gene ends were 5 bases for V and 2 bases for J; bases not matched to a gene: 7. The source is a female donor with breast cancer. Some clones in this sample may be carry-over from other donors' samples. The sample comprised axillary lymph node tissue. This rearrangement joins TRBV20-1 to TRBJ2-7, with 12 positions matching TRBD1. CDR3 sequence: CSADVRDRGPYEQYF. The CDR3 bases are TGCAGTGCTGATGTCCGGGACAGGGGGCCCTACGAGCAGTACTTC.